What follows is one T cell receptor beta chain and its context. Sample treatment: randomized to nivolumab then ipilimumab (arm A) or the reverse (arm B). DNA-damaging chemotherapy had not been given to any patient beforehand. Live CD3+CD8+ CD19− CD56− cells were sorted from PBMCs. This entry is derived from a study of sequential checkpoint blockade in melanoma. Study summary: Randomization was 1:1 between first-line nivolumab→ipilimumab and ipilimumab→nivolumab. Both treatment sequences were followed by maintenance nivolumab.

Here immunoSEQ multiplex PCR was the method, and the copy in TCRdb shows in-frame clones only, minus some. The table has 4,000 to 5,500 clones, 70% to 85% seen once. This CDR3 is 14 amino acids long. CDR1 MDHEN and CDR2 SYDVKM come from the germline V gene. This clonotype was sampled from a human donor with melanoma. The V gene is TRBV28, the J gene TRBJ2-5, with D hard to call. TRBJ2-7 explains the end of the DNA better; the J call may be wrong. This specimen was CD8+ T cells sorted from blood (inferred from file names), taken from a patient given nivolumab and ipilimumab in sequence. The CDR3 DNA sequence: TGTGCCAGCAGTTTACTCCGTGCCAACTACGAGCAGTACTTC. Translation gives CASSLLRANYEQYF.